Below, one TCR beta chain is given with its context. The antigen remains unidentified. Trimming cost V 1 base and J 3 bases, with 4 bases left between them. The CDR3 is 13 residues long. In germline, CDR1 is LGHNT, CDR2 FRNRAP. The sample is drawn from a study of STAT5B mutations in CD4+ large granular lymphocyte leukemia. Study-level findings and limits: The CD4+ versus CD8+ T-LGLL clonality difference may reflect limited sample size. 8/27 top patient clones versus 2/35 control clones were TRBV06-family.

The table came from immunoSEQ multiplex PCR; TCRdb's copy has only in-frame clones and leaves some out. Of more than 40,000 clones listed, 80% to 85% were seen once; the top ten hold 0.35%. The sample comprised CD4+ T cells from blood buffy coats. The sequence came from a human donor in good health. The chain joins TRBV12-5 to TRBJ1-5, with D unresolved. The CDR3 DNA reads as TGTGCTAGTGGTTTGGATGTCAATCAGCCCCAGCATTTT. This translates into CASGLDVNQPQHF.